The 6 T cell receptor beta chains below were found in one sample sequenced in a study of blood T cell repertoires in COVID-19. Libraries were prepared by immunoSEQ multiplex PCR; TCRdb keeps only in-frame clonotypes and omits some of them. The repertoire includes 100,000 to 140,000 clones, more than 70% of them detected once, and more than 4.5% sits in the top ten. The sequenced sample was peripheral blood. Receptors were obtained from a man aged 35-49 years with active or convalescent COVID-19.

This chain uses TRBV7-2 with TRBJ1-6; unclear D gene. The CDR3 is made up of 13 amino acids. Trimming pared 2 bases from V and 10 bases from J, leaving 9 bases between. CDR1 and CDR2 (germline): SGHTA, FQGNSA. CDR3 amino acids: CASSLTRGSPLHF. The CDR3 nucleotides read TGTGCCAGCAGCTTAACTCGCGGATCACCCCTCCACTTT.

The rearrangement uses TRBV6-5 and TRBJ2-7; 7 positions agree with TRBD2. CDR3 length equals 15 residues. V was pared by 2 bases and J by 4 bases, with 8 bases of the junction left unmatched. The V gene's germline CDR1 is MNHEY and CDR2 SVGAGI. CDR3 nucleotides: TGTGCCAGCAGTTACGACCAGCGGGGAGAATACGAGCAGTACTTC. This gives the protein CASSYDQRGEYEQYF.

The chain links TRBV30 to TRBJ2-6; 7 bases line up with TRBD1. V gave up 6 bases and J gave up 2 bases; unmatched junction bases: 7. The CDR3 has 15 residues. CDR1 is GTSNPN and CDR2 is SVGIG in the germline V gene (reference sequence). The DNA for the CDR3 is TGTGCCTGTCTCCTCGGACAGGCTGGGGCCAACGTCCTGACTTTC. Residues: CACLLGQAGANVLTF.

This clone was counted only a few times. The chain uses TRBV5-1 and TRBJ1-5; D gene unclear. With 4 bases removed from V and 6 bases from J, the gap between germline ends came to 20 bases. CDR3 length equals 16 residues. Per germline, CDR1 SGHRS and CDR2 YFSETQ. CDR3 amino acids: CASSVLGISEGQPQHF. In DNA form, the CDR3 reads TGCGCCAGCAGCGTCCTGGGAATATCCGAGGGTCAGCCCCAGCATTTT.

The CDR3 region is CASAPTGIWGDTQYF. CDR3 bases: TGTGCTAGTGCCCCGACCGGGATATGGGGAGATACGCAGTATTTT. The chain recombines TRBV12-5 with TRBJ2-3; tentatively, D is TRBD2 (5 bases). V shed 7 bases and J shed 5 bases, with 19 bases lying between them. The CDR3 is 15 residues long. Per germline, CDR1 LGHNT and CDR2 FRNRAP.

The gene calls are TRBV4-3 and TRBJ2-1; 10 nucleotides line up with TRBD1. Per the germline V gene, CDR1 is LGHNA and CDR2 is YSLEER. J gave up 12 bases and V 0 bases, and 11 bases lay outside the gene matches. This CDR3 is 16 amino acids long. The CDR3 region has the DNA TGCGCCAGCAGCCAAGATTTTTGGGACAGGGGATCGGGGCAGTTCTTC. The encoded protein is CASSQDFWDRGSGQFF.